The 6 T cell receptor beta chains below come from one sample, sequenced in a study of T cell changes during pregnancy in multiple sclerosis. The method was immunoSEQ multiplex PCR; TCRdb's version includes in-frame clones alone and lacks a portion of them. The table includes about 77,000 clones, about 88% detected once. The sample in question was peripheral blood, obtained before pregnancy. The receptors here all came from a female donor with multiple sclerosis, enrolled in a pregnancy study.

The CDR3 spells CASSYLGGRGLQPQHF. DNA for the CDR3: TGTGCCAGCAGCTACCTCGGAGGGCGGGGATTGCAGCCCCAGCATTTT. The chain uses TRBV7-8 and TRBJ1-5; D not certain. Trimming took 4 bases from V and 7 from J, leaving 20 bases between them. The length of the CDR3 is 16 residues. Looked up from germline, CDR1 is SGHVS and CDR2 is FQNEAQ.

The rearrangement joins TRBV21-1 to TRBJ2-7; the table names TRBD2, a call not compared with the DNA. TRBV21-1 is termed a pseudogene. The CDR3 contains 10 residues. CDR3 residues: CASRYYEQYF. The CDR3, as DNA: TGTGCCAGCAGGTATTACGAGCAGTACTTC.

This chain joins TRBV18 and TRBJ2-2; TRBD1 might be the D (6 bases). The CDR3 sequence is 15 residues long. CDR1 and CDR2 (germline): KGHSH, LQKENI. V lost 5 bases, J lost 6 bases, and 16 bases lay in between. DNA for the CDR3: TGTGCCAGCTCATCATTACAGGGTTTGGCCGGGGAGCTGTTTTTT. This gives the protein CASSSLQGLAGELFF.

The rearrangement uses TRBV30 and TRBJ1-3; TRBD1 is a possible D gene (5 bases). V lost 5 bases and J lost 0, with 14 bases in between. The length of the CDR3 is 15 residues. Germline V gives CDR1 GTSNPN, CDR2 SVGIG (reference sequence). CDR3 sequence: CAWGAGLSSGNTIYF. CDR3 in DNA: TGTGCCTGGGGAGCGGGACTGAGCTCTGGAAACACCATATATTTT.

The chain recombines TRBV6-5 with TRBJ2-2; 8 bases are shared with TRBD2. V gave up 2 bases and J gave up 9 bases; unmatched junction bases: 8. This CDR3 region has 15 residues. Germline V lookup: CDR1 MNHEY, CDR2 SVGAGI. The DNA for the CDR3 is TGTGCCAGCAGTTACCGGCCGGGGGGGCCCAGGGAGCTGTTTTTT. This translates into CASSYRPGGPRELFF.

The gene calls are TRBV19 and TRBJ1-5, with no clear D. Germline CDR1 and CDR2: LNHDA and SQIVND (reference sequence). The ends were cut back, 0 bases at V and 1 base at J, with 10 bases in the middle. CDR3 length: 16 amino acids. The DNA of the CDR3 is TGTGCCAGTAGTATAGATCACCTCGGGAGCAATCAGCCCCAGCATTTT. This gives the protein CASSIDHLGSNQPQHF.